Listed here is a single TCR beta chain. Its specific antigen is unknown. No per-base quality is available; no much larger clone lies one base away. This specimen's treatment or condition label, per the study, means: around 19 received Ad26.COV2.S at low or high dose, single or two shots; several received placebo; per-sample allocation not given. For vaccine and placebo recipients, the sequenced repertoires came from samples collected on day 63 after the first injection. In Cohort 1b, roughly 25 adults aged 18-55 years were enrolled at a single site in Boston, USA, between 29 July and 7 August 2020. Ad26.COV2.S consisted of a replication-incompetent adenovirus type 26 vector by which a prefusion-stabilized SARS-CoV-2 spike protein from the original Wuhan strain was expressed. This sample is drawn from a study of Ad26.COV2.S vaccination and SARS-CoV-2 variants (dated by TCRdb to the early 2020s). Study-wide context: Donors in the vaccine arm were drawn from COV1001, a multicentre, randomized, double-blind, placebo-controlled phase I-IIa trial testing Ad26.COV2.S in healthy adults. Ad26.COV2.S was administered intramuscularly at a dose of 5x10^10 or 1x10^11 viral particles, either as one shot or as two shots given 56 days apart. TCRbeta repertoire sequencing served as the tool for gauging how specific and how broad the SARS-CoV-2-reactive T cell receptors were following Ad26.COV2.S vaccination. The TCR-sequenced set comprised about 30 samples: around 20 Ad26.COV2.S vaccine recipients, 5 placebo recipients and 8 SARS-CoV-2 convalescent individuals. Participants in the trial were split at random into five groups of five each, receiving low-dose or high-dose Ad26.COV2.S once or twice, or else placebo on both occasions. Investigators did not know the trial group allocation while performing experiments and assessing outcomes.

Overall study results and their limits: The authors noted that total T cell responses may have been underestimated by the TCR breadth and depth analyses. Comparable non-spike TCR breadth was observed between vaccine and placebo recipients, consistent with only spike being contained in the vaccine. Ad26.COV2.S recipients had higher spike-specific TCR breadth than placebo recipients (P = 0.0014). After vaccination, spike-specific CD8+ and CD4+ T cell responses were reported to show substantial breadth. The study was not powered to compare responses between vaccine doses or regimens.

The immunoSEQ Assay was the method used to sequence TCRbeta CDR3 regions. After extraction, genomic DNA underwent amplification by bias-controlled multiplex PCR, followed by high-throughput sequencing. The paper's processing steps were these. Collapsing and filtering of sequences were performed to quantify the absolute abundance of each unique TCRbeta CDR3 region. Usable DNA was measured by amplifying reference genes present in all nucleated cells, and TCRbeta template counts were normalized to that usable DNA to estimate T cell fraction. Repertoire TCRs were annotated as SARS-CoV-2-specific when V gene, CDR3 amino acid sequence and J gene were exactly matched to a known reactive TCR set. The reference SARS-CoV-2 TCR set was obtained from MIRA and was filtered for enrichment in COVID-19-positive ImmuneCODE repertoires, whereby public or cross-reactive TCRs were removed. Drawing on the MIRA antigens, annotated TCRs were analysed further at the level of specific ORF or position within ORF. Breadth was defined as the number of annotated unique rearrangements divided by the total number of unique productive rearrangements, and depth was defined as the summed frequency of the annotated unique rearrangements. TCR breadth was compared between groups using two-sided Wilcoxon rank-sum tests. TCRdb retrieved this table from immuneACCESS and kept in-frame rearrangements only. Not all clones are present; in checked studies, unresolved V genes account for under half, and no reason is known for the remainder. The V and J calls and clone size were taken over from that table, and D and trimming were inferred from the DNA. Within this sample are a few hundred thousand clones, with 88% of them counted one time only. Clones ranked in the top ten supply less than 4% of the sample.

From cysteine to phenylalanine, the CDR3 is 16 amino acids long. The CDR3 DNA has 48 bases and is translated from base 1. Relative to germline, V is 4 bases shorter and J is 0 bases shorter, with 16 bases between their ends. Looking up the germline V gene yields CDR1 SGHAT and CDR2 FQNNGV. The origin of this receptor is a person aged 18-65 years who received the Ad26.COV2.S COVID-19 vaccine or a placebo. The sample in question was peripheral blood, obtained in a trial of Ad26.COV2.S vaccine versus placebo. The rearrangement joined TRBV11-2 to TRBJ2-7; the D gene is possibly TRBD1 or TRBD2, each agreeing over 5 bases. The nucleotide sequence reads as follows: TGTGCCAGCAGCTCATCATACACCGGGACCTCCTACGAGCAGTACTTC. Translated, it gives CASSSSYTGTSYEQYF.